This entry lists 5 T cell receptor beta chains sequenced from one sample in a study of T-cell memory formation after mild COVID-19. TCRdb processed the 5' RACE reads anew with MiXCR; each CDR3 protein has one entry. The table has a few hundred thousand distinct CDR3 sequences, around 15% seen once; the top ten hold about 20%. Sequencing used PBMCs or a T cell subset sorted from them (not recorded which). These receptor sequences come from a man aged 18-30 years who had mild COVID-19 (a few samples of this study predate the infection). Cell type and time point are not known.

This sequence joins TRBV7-2 and TRBJ2-1; D is ambiguous. CDR3 length: 17 residues. Trimming pared 3 bases from V and 10 bases from J, leaving 25 bases between. The germline CDR1 and CDR2 sequences are SGHTA and FQGNSA. CDR3 bases: TGTGCCAGCAGCTTTCTGGTTTCGGGTGCGGCTCCTGGGGAGCAGTTCTTC. It yields the protein CASSFLVSGAAPGEQFF.

This clonotype was picked up a small number of times. The rearrangement uses TRBV9 and TRBJ1-5; possibly TRBD1 for D (5 bases). The CDR3 is 15 amino acids. V gave up 0 bases and J gave up 4 bases, with 11 bases separating them. Germline V lookup: CDR1 SGDLS, CDR2 YYNGEE. The CDR3: CASSVEGLMNQPQHF. Written as DNA, the CDR3 is TGTGCCAGCAGCGTAGAGGGGCTAATGAATCAGCCCCAGCATTTT.

This clonotype was found once. The V call is TRBV4-1, the J call TRBJ2-1; a weak D match, TRBD1 (5 bases). The CDR3 runs to 18 residues. The germline gives CDR1 MGHRA, CDR2 YSYEKL. V lost 4 bases to trimming and J lost 5 bases, with 24 bases between them. This chain's CDR3 is CASSRRRRGREVHNEQFF. In nucleotides, the CDR3 is TGCGCCAGCAGCCGTAGAAGAAGGGGTAGGGAAGTCCACAATGAGCAGTTCTTC.

The chain carries TRBV7-2 and TRBJ1-1; D not resolved. Germline-derived CDR1 and CDR2 are SGHTA and FQGNSA. The CDR3 is made up of 12 amino acids. Trimming stripped 2 bases from V and 11 bases from J, with 12 bases between. CDR3 protein: CASSLMSAAAFF. As DNA, the CDR3 is TGTGCCAGCAGCTTAATGTCGGCGGCGGCTTTCTTT.

The sample holds a few counts of this clonotype. The rearrangement uses TRBV5-1 and TRBJ1-2, with a possible D match to TRBD1 (5 bases). Trimming took 7 bases from V and 4 from J, leaving 20 bases between them. Per the germline V gene, CDR1 is SGHRS and CDR2 is YFSETQ. CDR3 length: 15 residues. The CDR3 here is CASYPGQTGAYGYTF. CDR3 in DNA: TGCGCCAGCTACCCGGGGCAAACCGGGGCCTATGGCTACACCTTC.